Listed here are 22 T cell receptor beta chains from one sample, sequenced in a study of cytomegalovirus exposure and HLA in healthy donors. Amplification used 60 Vbeta primers and 13 Jbeta primers. TCRdb keeps only in-frame clones here, not all; method: immunoSEQ multiplex PCR. The table shows about 150,000 clones, with 65% to 75% occurring only once. Sequencing used PBMCs. The receptors derive from a man aged 18 to 30 in good health and CMV-seronegative.

This clone was detected only a few times. CDR3 nucleotide sequence: TGTGCCAGTAGTATTTTGAAGGAACAAGCGGCATACGAGCAGTACTTC. The encoded protein is CASSILKEQAAYEQYF. The chain uses TRBV19 and TRBJ2-7; D is perhaps TRBD2 (5 bases). The germline V gene has CDR1 LNHDA and CDR2 SQIVND (reference sequence). V was clipped by 3 bases and J by 4 bases, with 19 bases between them. CDR3 length equals 16 residues. Combining the CDR3 with reference TRBV19 and TRBJ2-7 gives the whole variable domain DGGITQSPKYLFRKEGQNVTLSCEQNLNHDAMYWYRQDPGQGLRLIYYSQIVNDFQKGDIAEGYSVSREKKESFPLTVTSAQKNPTAFYLCASSILKEQAAYEQYFGPGTRLTVT.

This clone was seen only once. This sample also contains other DNA sequences that code for the same CDR3. The chain joins TRBV6-6 to TRBJ1-6, with TRBD1 as a possible D gene (5 bases). Trimming took 7 bases from V and 7 from J, leaving 20 bases between them. Germline CDR1 MNHNY, CDR2 SVGAGI (reference sequence). The CDR3 contains 16 residues. The CDR3 loop reads CASTWERGPRNSPLHF. The CDR3 nucleotides read TGTGCCAGCACGTGGGAGCGGGGACCGAGAAATTCACCCCTCCACTTT.

This clone has only a few counts. The chain links TRBV7-2 to TRBJ2-7, with 11 bases fitting TRBD1. This CDR3 spans 16 amino acids. The germline gives CDR1 SGHTA, CDR2 FQGNSA. With 2 bases clipped from V and 2 bases from J, the junction kept 5 bases outside the gene matches. As DNA, the CDR3 is TGTGCCAGCAGCTTACAACCGGGACAGGGGGCCTACGAGCAGTACTTC. Translation: CASSLQPGQGAYEQYF. The full variable domain, rest sourced from reference TRBV7-2 and TRBJ2-7, is GAGVSQSPSNKVTEKGKDVELRCDPISGHTALYWYRQSLGQGLEFLIYFQGNSAPDKSGLPSDRFSAERTGGSVSTLTIQRTQQEDSAVYLCASSLQPGQGAYEQYFGPGTRLTVT.

The chain joins TRBV7-2 to TRBJ1-3, with a tentative D call TRBD1 (5 bases). In germline, CDR1 is SGHTA, CDR2 FQGNSA. Trimming removed 2 bases from V and 0 bases from J, with 8 bases in between. The CDR3 has 15 amino acids. Here the CDR3 reads CASSLQGVSGNTIYF. CDR3 coding DNA: TGTGCCAGCAGCTTACAGGGCGTCTCTGGAAACACCATATATTTT.

The chain links TRBV10-3 to TRBJ2-2; 9 bases line up with TRBD2. CDR3 size: 15 residues. The J segment lost 6 bases and the V segment lost 6 bases, leaving 8 bases of the junction unmatched. Germline V gene lookup returns CDR1 ENHRY and CDR2 SYGVKD. The CDR3 is CAISGLAWMAGELFF. The CDR3 coding sequence is TGTGCCATCAGCGGACTAGCGTGGATGGCCGGGGAGCTGTTTTTT.

The chain employs TRBV5-1 and TRBJ1-2; tentatively, D is TRBD1 (6 bases). Trimming left V 0 bases short and J 3 bases short, with 12 bases between. The CDR3 totals 15 residues. Germline V gives CDR1 SGHRS, CDR2 YFSETQ. The CDR3 DNA reads TGCGCCAGCAGCTTGGGACAGGCAATTGACTATGGCTACACCTTC. This encodes CASSLGQAIDYGYTF.

This clone was detected only once. J is TRBJ1-5 and V is TRBV10-3; no firm D call. Germline V gives CDR1 ENHRY, CDR2 SYGVKD. This CDR3 has 15 amino acids. V was shortened by 3 bases and J by 0 bases, with 9 bases between the two germline ends. The CDR3 sequence: CAISDNSYSNQPQHF. The CDR3 DNA follows: TGTGCCATCAGTGACAACAGTTATAGCAATCAGCCCCAGCATTTT.

The V and J genes are TRBV5-5 and TRBJ2-1, with TRBD1 matching 9 bases. CDR3 size: 15 residues. The germline V gene has CDR1 SGHKS and CDR2 YYEKEE (reference sequence). Losses at the gene ends were 2 bases for V and 4 bases for J; bases not matched to a gene: 4. CDR3 DNA sequence: TGTGCCAGCAGCTTTGGACAGGGGAATTACAATGAGCAGTTCTTC. Translating it yields CASSFGQGNYNEQFF.

V gene TRBV28 combines with J gene TRBJ2-5, with D unresolved. CDR1 and CDR2 from the germline V gene are MDHEN and SYDVKM. This CDR3 spans 14 amino acids. With 2 bases removed from V and 5 bases from J, the gap between germline ends came to 12 bases. CDR3 loop: CASSLGSSPETQYF. The CDR3, as DNA: TGTGCCAGCAGTTTAGGTAGCTCCCCGGAGACCCAGTACTTC.

This clone was observed a handful of times. The V call is TRBV6-1, the J call TRBJ1-2; D is unclear. Germline loops: CDR1 MNHNS, CDR2 SASEGT. This CDR3 spans 12 amino acids. V lost 8 bases, J lost 8 bases, and 15 bases lay in between. CDR3 nucleotide sequence: TGTGCCAGCTCGGAAGCGGGCCGGGGCTACACCTTC. Translation gives CASSEAGRGYTF.

The rearrangement joins TRBV4-1 to TRBJ2-3; TRBD2 agrees at 7 bases. Trimming cost V 5 bases and J 5 bases; bases outside gene matches: 10. From germline, CDR1 is MGHRA and CDR2 YSYEKL. The CDR3 runs 15 residues. The chain's CDR3 is CASSSVGGEGDTQYF. The CDR3 DNA is TGCGCCAGCAGCAGTGTAGGCGGGGAGGGAGATACGCAGTATTTT.

J is TRBJ2-5 and V is TRBV29-1; D is perhaps TRBD1 (5 bases). In germline, CDR1 is SQVTM, CDR2 ANQGSEA. Deletions cut 2 bases from V and 1 base from J, with 11 bases between. This CDR3 comprises 14 residues. CDR3 protein: CSVEILTGQETQYF. The CDR3 bases are TGCAGCGTTGAAATACTAACAGGCCAAGAGACCCAGTACTTC. The entire variable domain, with the rest obtained from reference TRBV29-1 and TRBJ2-5, is as follows: SAVISQKPSRDICQRGTSLTIQCQVDSQVTMMFWYRQQPGQSLTLIATANQGSEATYESGFVIDKFPISRPNLTFSTLTVSNMSPEDSSIYLCSVEILTGQETQYFGPGTRLLVL.

The chain uses TRBV7-2 and TRBJ1-6; no clear D. Germline CDR1 SGHTA, CDR2 FQGNSA. Trimming took off 5 bases at V and 13 bases at J, with 15 bases between the two ends. This CDR3 comprises 13 residues. CDR3 nucleotides: TGTGCCAGCAGCCCCCGGGTGATTGATCCCCTCCACTTT. Residues: CASSPRVIDPLHF. Looking up the rest from reference TRBV7-2 and TRBJ1-6 gives the full variable domain: GAGVSQSPSNKVTEKGKDVELRCDPISGHTALYWYRQSLGQGLEFLIYFQGNSAPDKSGLPSDRFSAERTGGSVSTLTIQRTQQEDSAVYLCASSPRVIDPLHFGNGTRLTVT.

This clone was observed a handful of times. The J gene is TRBJ2-5, the V gene TRBV4-3, with a possible D match to TRBD1 (6 bases). CDR1 is LGHNA, CDR2 YSLEER, per germline. The V and J ends lost 0 bases and 4 bases respectively, with 12 bases between them. This CDR3 has 15 amino acids. The CDR3: CASSQDRSGAETQYF. The CDR3 region has the DNA TGCGCCAGCAGCCAAGATCGTTCAGGGGCAGAGACCCAGTACTTC.

In the case of this clone: The junction differs from germline at one of its ends, possibly a read error. The V and J genes are TRBV7-3 and TRBJ2-6; D may be TRBD1 (5 bases). Per the germline V gene, CDR1 is SGHTA and CDR2 is FQGTGA. This CDR3 is 14 amino acids long. The CDR3 protein is CASSLGAGANGLTF. CDR3 nucleotides: TGTGCCAGCAGCTTAGGGGCTGGGGCCAACGGCCTGACTTTC.

The chain is built from TRBV20-1 and TRBJ2-7; tentative D call: TRBD2 (5 bases). V lost 1 base, J lost 5 bases, and 6 bases lay in between. The CDR3 runs 11 residues. Germline CDR1 and CDR2: DFQATT and SNEGSKA (reference sequence). The CDR3 here is CSARAGDEQYF. Here the CDR3 DNA reads TGCAGTGCTAGAGCCGGGGACGAGCAGTACTTC.

This chain links TRBV5-6 with TRBJ1-4; no definite D call. The V gene lost 3 bases and the J gene lost 7 bases, with 19 bases spanning the gap. Germline CDR1 and CDR2: SGHDT and YYEEEE. The CDR3 is made up of 16 amino acids. CDR3 DNA: TGTGCCAGCAGCTCAACCGGGTCTTATGCCCTTGAAAAACTGTTTTTT. This sequence encodes CASSSTGSYALEKLFF. The full variable domain, its missing parts supplied by reference TRBV5-6 and TRBJ1-4, is DAGVTQSPTHLIKTRGQQVTLRCSPKSGHDTVSWYQQALGQGPQFIFQYYEEEERQRGNFPDRFSGHQFPNYSSELNVNALLLGDSALYLCASSSTGSYALEKLFFGSGTQLSVL.

This sequence joins TRBV19 and TRBJ1-1; TRBD1 might be the D (5 bases). The germline V and J ends were trimmed by 7 bases and 7 bases, with 16 bases remaining between them. The CDR3 sequence is 13 residues long. Germline CDR1 and CDR2: LNHDA and SQIVND (reference sequence). The CDR3 sequence: CASTDSPPGEAFF. DNA of the CDR3: TGTGCCAGTACCGACAGCCCCCCAGGTGAAGCTTTCTTT.

Regarding this clone: Mismatch with germline at one junction end may stem from a read error. This chain connects TRBV7-7 to TRBJ2-5; 11 bases line up with TRBD2. The germline CDR1 and CDR2 sequences are SSHAT and FNYEAQ (reference sequence). CDR3 length: 15 amino acids. CDR3 DNA sequence: TGTGCTAGCAGCGACCTAGCGGGGGGCCAAGAGACCCAGTACTTC. Translation: CASSDLAGGQETQYF.

The chain links TRBV7-3 to TRBJ1-1; D might be TRBD1 (5 bases). V was clipped by 5 bases and J by 0 bases, with 10 bases between them. CDR1 and CDR2 from the germline V gene are SGHTA and FQGTGA. The CDR3 loop spans 14 amino acids. The CDR3 nucleotides read TGTGCCAGCAGCCCCACAGGCATGAACACTGAAGCTTTCTTT. Protein: CASSPTGMNTEAFF.

The rearrangement links TRBV19 to TRBJ1-5; 7 nucleotides agree with TRBD1. The CDR3 runs 16 residues. The V and J ends lost 3 bases and 6 bases, in that order; junction bases with no gene match: 11. Germline V gene lookup returns CDR1 LNHDA and CDR2 SQIVND (reference sequence). The CDR3 region has the DNA TGTGCCAGTAGTATCCCCACGACAGGGTCCGGTCAGCCCCAGCATTTT. Translating it yields CASSIPTTGSGQPQHF.

The sample holds a few counts of this clone. The J gene is TRBJ2-2, the V gene TRBV10-3; D might be TRBD2 (6 bases). Trimming took 3 bases from V and 3 from J, leaving 14 bases between them. Germline CDR1 is ENHRY and CDR2 is SYGVKD. The CDR3 loop spans 16 amino acids. CDR3 bases: TGTGCCATCAGTGACGTCGGCGGGGCTCACACCGGGGAGCTGTTTTTT. Its protein product is CAISDVGGAHTGELFF.